This is a list of T cell receptor beta chains from one sample in a study of high-grade serous ovarian cancer treatment subgroups. Some clones are missing from TCRdb's copy, which holds only in-frame ones; the method was immunoSEQ multiplex PCR. In the table there are about 15,000 clones, about nine tenths of which are singletons. The sequenced sample was tumor tissue. Every receptor here comes from a human donor with high-grade serous ovarian cancer. CDR3s include the opening cysteine and the closing phenylalanine or tryptophan. The D gene is left open where the match is weak. Some rows mark clone size as missing; the rest say once, few, many or name a class of expanded clone.

NA	TRBJ1-6	NA	TRBV6-5	CASSYSGRGIDSPLHF	TGTGCCAGCAGTTACTCTGGTCGGGGAATTGATTCACCCCTCCACTTT
NA	TRBJ1-5	TRBD1	TRBV23-1	CASSQSRTGGDQPQHF	TGCGCCAGCAGTCAATCCCGGACAGGGGGTGATCAGCCCCAGCATTTT
NA	TRBJ2-7	NA	TRBV9	CASSVDGRRSYEQYF	TGTGCCAGCAGCGTAGACGGACGGCGGTCCTACGAGCAGTACTTC
NA	TRBJ2-1	TRBD2	TRBV11-1	CASSLFSLAGFYNEQFF	TGTGCCAGCAGCTTATTTTCCCTAGCGGGGTTCTACAATGAGCAGTTCTTC
NA	TRBJ1-5	NA	TRBV6-5	CAGLQTGEGQPQHF	TGTGCCGGACTTCAGACAGGTGAGGGTCAGCCCCAGCATTTT
NA	TRBJ2-2	NA	TRBV2	CASGRGVGTGELFF	TGTGCCAGCGGGAGGGGGGTAGGCACCGGGGAGCTGTTTTTT
NA	TRBJ2-7	TRBD1	TRBV7-8	CASSSRQGQNEQYF	TGTGCCAGCAGCTCTCGACAGGGGCAGAACGAGCAGTACTTC
NA	TRBJ2-7	NA	TRBV7-9	CASSRGGGGRGEQYF	TGTGCCAGCAGCCGAGGGGGAGGGGGCCGTGGCGAGCAGTACTTC
NA	TRBJ2-7	NA	TRBV5-6	CASSFINSGAREQYF	TGTGCCAGCAGCTTCATCAACTCGGGGGCGCGGGAGCAGTACTTC
NA	TRBJ2-7	TRBD1	TRBV11-2	CASSNTRQGSYEQYF	TGTGCCAGCAGCAACACCAGACAGGGAAGCTACGAGCAGTACTTC
NA	TRBJ2-2	NA	TRBV6-6	CASTSNWGAGELFF	TGTGCCAGCACGTCCAACTGGGGGGCCGGGGAGCTGTTTTTT
NA	TRBJ2-7	NA	TRBV10-3	CAISALETGVYEQYF	TGTGCCATCAGTGCCTTGGAGACAGGCGTTTACGAGCAGTACTTC
NA	TRBJ2-2	TRBD2	TRBV2	CASTPRRAGVNTGELFF	TGTGCCAGCACTCCCCGAAGGGCGGGGGTTAACACCGGGGAGCTGTTTTTT
NA	TRBJ1-6	NA	TRBV4-3	CASSQDGGLYSPLHF	TGCGCCAGCAGCCAAGACGGCGGTCTCTATTCACCCCTCCACTTT
NA	TRBJ2-5	NA	TRBV9	CASSVASGEETQYF	TGTGCCAGCAGCGTAGCGTCAGGGGAAGAGACCCAGTACTTC
NA	TRBJ2-2	TRBD2	TRBV7-2	CASSAQAGGLSGELFF	TGTGCCAGCAGCGCACAAGCGGGGGGGCTCTCCGGGGAGCTGTTTTTT
NA	TRBJ2-1	TRBD2	TRBV5-1	CASSSNVAGGPYEQFF	TGCGCCAGCAGCTCCAATGTAGCGGGGGGGCCGTATGAGCAGTTCTTC
NA	TRBJ2-7	TRBD2	TRBV13	CASSPTGLADSYEQYF	TGTGCCAGCAGCCCTACGGGACTAGCGGACTCCTACGAGCAGTACTTC
NA	TRBJ2-1	TRBD2	TRBV6-1	CASRLAGDNEQFF	TGTGCCAGCAGACTAGCGGGGGACAATGAGCAGTTCTTC
NA	TRBJ2-5	TRBD2	TRBV5-6	CASSDSGVMETQYF	TGTGCCAGCAGCGATAGCGGGGTCATGGAGACCCAGTACTTC
NA	TRBJ2-5	NA	TRBV4-1	CASSQDPRETQYF	TGCGCCAGCAGCCAAGATCCCCGGGAGACCCAGTACTTC
NA	TRBJ2-7	NA	TRBV6-6	CASRESGGSYEQYF	TGTGCCAGCAGAGAATCAGGGGGGTCCTACGAGCAGTACTTC
NA	TRBJ2-5	TRBD2	TRBV18	CASSRGLAGEETQYF	TGTGCCAGCTCACGGGGCCTAGCGGGGGAAGAGACCCAGTACTTC
few	TRBJ1-6	NA	TRBV2	CASSQNSPLHF	TGTGCCAGCAGCCAGAATTCACCCCTCCACTTT
NA	TRBJ2-3	TRBD2	TRBV9	CASSFQAGGPSDTQYF	TGTGCCAGCAGCTTCCAAGCGGGGGGGCCATCAGATACGCAGTATTTT
NA	TRBJ1-3	NA	TRBV4-1	CASSRDRNSGNTIYF	TGCGCCAGCAGCCGTGACAGGAACTCTGGAAACACCATATATTTT
NA	TRBJ2-4	TRBD1	TRBV5-4	CASSNPGQGANIQYF	TGTGCCAGCAGCAACCCGGGACAGGGGGCCAACATTCAGTACTTC
few	TRBJ1-4	NA	TRBV5-1	CASSFVLGLNEKLFF	TGCGCCAGCAGCTTTGTTCTGGGGTTGAATGAAAAACTGTTTTTT
NA	TRBJ1-1	NA	TRBV11-1	CASSSEPLNTEAFF	TGTGCCAGCAGCTCAGAACCCCTGAACACTGAAGCTTTCTTT
once	TRBJ1-1	NA	TRBV2	CASRARWSTEAFF	TGTGCCAGCAGAGCCCGGTGGAGCACTGAAGCTTTCTTT
NA	TRBJ1-3	NA	TRBV4-3	CASSQDVKTSGNTIYF	TGCGCCAGCAGCCAAGATGTTAAGACCTCTGGAAACACCATATATTTT
NA	TRBJ2-2	NA	TRBV19	CASSIQGSRTGELFF	TGTGCCAGTAGCATTCAGGGATCTCGGACCGGGGAGCTGTTTTTT
NA	TRBJ2-3	TRBD1	TRBV27	CASSSRRTGVGGTDTQYF	TGTGCCAGCAGTTCAAGACGGACAGGGGTGGGTGGCACAGATACGCAGTATTTT
NA	TRBJ2-2	TRBD1	TRBV4-2	CASSQDGTGRRAGELFF	TGTGCCAGCAGCCAAGATGGGACAGGGCGGCGCGCCGGGGAGCTGTTTTTT
NA	TRBJ2-3	TRBD2	TRBV5-1	CASSSSSLAGGQDTQYF	TGCGCCAGCAGCTCATCCTCTCTAGCGGGGGGGCAAGATACGCAGTATTTT
few	TRBJ1-6	TRBD1	TRBV6-5	CASSYSSQGASPLHF	TGTGCCAGCAGTTACTCGAGCCAGGGGGCTTCACCCCTCCACTTT
once	TRBJ2-5	NA	TRBV28	CAARAPMGGAETQYF	TGTGCCGCCAGGGCCCCTATGGGCGGGGCTGAGACCCAGTACTTC
NA	TRBJ2-1	NA	TRBV7-8	CASSLSDGFNEQFF	TGTGCCAGCAGCTTGTCCGACGGTTTTAATGAGCAGTTCTTC
few	TRBJ1-5	NA	TRBV5-6	CASSSTQGNQPQHF	TGTGCCAGCAGCTCAACTCAGGGTAATCAGCCCCAGCATTTT
NA	TRBJ2-7	NA	TRBV5-1	CASSQEREQYF	TGCGCCAGCAGCCAAGAACGAGAGCAGTACTTC
NA	TRBJ2-3	TRBD1	TRBV9	CASSVAGLPGQGVADTQYF	TGTGCCAGCAGCGTAGCAGGGCTACCGGGACAGGGAGTCGCAGATACGCAGTATTTT
NA	TRBJ2-2	TRBD1	TRBV10-2	CASSVDRGTGELFF	TGCGCCAGCAGCGTCGACAGGGGAACCGGGGAGCTGTTTTTT
NA	TRBJ2-1	TRBD2	TRBV27	CASIKASGANEQFF	TGTGCCAGCATTAAGGCTAGCGGGGCTAATGAGCAGTTCTTC
NA	TRBJ1-4	NA	TRBV6-1	CASGRTGEKLFF	TGTGCCAGCGGACGGACGGGTGAAAAACTGTTTTTT
NA	TRBJ1-6	NA	TRBV19	CASRIRSSGSSYNSPLHF	TGTGCCAGTAGAATAAGGTCCTCTGGGAGCTCCTATAATTCACCCCTCCACTTT
few	TRBJ1-2	TRBD1	TRBV5-4	CASSSPPGQVPGPYGYTF	TGTGCCAGCAGCTCTCCTCCGGGACAGGTCCCTGGCCCCTATGGCTACACCTTC
NA	TRBJ2-7	TRBD2	TRBV6-6	CASSFGGGYEQYF	TGTGCCAGCAGTTTCGGGGGGGGCTACGAGCAGTACTTC
NA	TRBJ1-2	NA	TRBV7-2	CASSLALGAGYGYTF	TGTGCCAGCAGCTTAGCGCTGGGGGCGGGCTATGGCTACACCTTC
NA	TRBJ2-7	NA	TRBV27	CASSLKSPLFYEQYF	TGTGCCAGCAGTTTGAAAAGTCCCCTATTCTACGAGCAGTACTTC
NA	TRBJ2-3	TRBD2	TRBV27	CASSLILAGGYTQYF	TGTGCCAGCAGTTTGATACTAGCGGGGGGTTATACGCAGTATTTT
once	TRBJ2-5	NA	TRBV5-1	CASSLATGLEETQYF	TGCGCCAGCAGCTTGGCCACAGGGTTAGAAGAGACCCAGTACTTC
NA	TRBJ2-7	NA	TRBV11-2	CASSRLGGTYEQYF	TGTGCCAGCAGCCGACTTGGGGGGACCTACGAGCAGTACTTC
NA	TRBJ2-5	NA	TRBV19	CASSRGPQETQYF	TGTGCCAGTAGTAGAGGCCCCCAAGAGACCCAGTACTTC
NA	TRBJ1-3	NA	TRBV5-6	CASSLFESSGNTIYF	TGTGCCAGCAGCTTGTTTGAGAGCTCTGGAAACACCATATATTTT
NA	TRBJ1-4	NA	TRBV6-6	CASSSTGVNEKLFF	TGTGCCAGCAGTTCGACAGGCGTTAATGAAAAACTGTTTTTT
NA	TRBJ2-1	TRBD2	TRBV19	CASSMTGTSGGATYNEQFF	TGTGCCAGTAGTATGACCGGGACTAGCGGGGGGGCAACTTACAATGAGCAGTTCTTC